These T cell receptor beta chains were read from a single sample in a study of human T cells and chemical hapten exposure. From the RACE reads, TCRdb called clonotypes with MiXCR, one entry per CDR3 protein. The sample holds under 450,000 distinct CDR3 sequences, around 4.8% seen once. The starting material was whole blood, obtained in connection with sensitization to the hapten diphenylcyclopropenone (DPC). The receptors come from a woman between 50 and 59 years old with alopecia areata. Some clones in this sample may be carry-over from other donors' samples. Each CDR3 is given with its conserved first and last residue. The order of the fields is V gene, J gene, D gene, clone size, CDR3 DNA, CDR3 protein. The D gene is left open where the match is weak. Not all rows give a size; the values are once, few, many and, for expanded clones, a class.

>TRBV27|TRBJ1-2|.|.
TGTGCCAGCAGTTTATCGAATATCGCCGGCTATGGCTACACCTTC
CASSLSNIAGYGYTF
>TRBV7-6|TRBJ2-5|TRBD2|.
TGTGCCAGCAGCCCCCTGACAGCGGGGGGGCAAGAGACCCAGTACTTC
CASSPLTAGGQETQYF
>TRBV27|TRBJ1-6|.|few
TGTGCCAGCAGTTGGACGGGGCGTCCAGCTTCACCCCTCCACTTT
CASSWTGRPASPLHF
>TRBV7-2|TRBJ1-5|.|many
TGTGCCAGCAGCTGGAGTTATAGCAATCAGCCCCAGCATTTT
CASSWSYSNQPQHF
>TRBV14|TRBJ1-5|.|few
TGTGCCAGCAGCCTCCGGGACCTAGTCAATCAGCCCCAGCATTTT
CASSLRDLVNQPQHF
>TRBV28|TRBJ2-7|.|few
TGTGCCAGCAGTTTAGAACAGGGCGTAACCTACGAGCAGTACTTC
CASSLEQGVTYEQYF
>TRBV6-2/TRBV6-3|TRBJ1-1|TRBD1|many
TGTGCCAGCAGTGGAAGGACAGGGTTGAACACTGAAGCTTTCTTT
CASSGRTGLNTEAFF
>TRBV27|TRBJ2-2|.|few
TGTGCCAGCAGTTTAGTGACGGGCGGGGAGCTGTTTTTT
CASSLVTGGELFF
>TRBV12-3/TRBV12-4|TRBJ2-4|.|few
TGTGCCAGCAGTCCAACAGGGGAACTGCGGGGAAACATTCAGTACTTC
CASSPTGELRGNIQYF
>TRBV5-1|TRBJ2-5|.|.
TGCGCCAGCAGCTCCTCACCCGGACAATACCAAGAGACCCAGTACTTC
CASSSSPGQYQETQYF
>TRBV2|TRBJ2-6|.|many
TGTGCCAGCAGTGAAAACAGGTTTAGCTCTGGGGCCAACGTCCTGACTTTC
CASSENRFSSGANVLTF
>TRBV20-1|TRBJ2-1|.|few
TGCAGTGCTAATGGCCCATCGGTGGGCTCCTACAATGAGCAGTTCTTC
CSANGPSVGSYNEQFF
>TRBV12-3/TRBV12-4|TRBJ1-1|.|few
TGTGCCAGCAGCCCATTCCGAGGGAACACTGAAGCTTTCTTT
CASSPFRGNTEAFF
>TRBV28|TRBJ1-5|TRBD1|few
TGTGCCAGCAGTCCCAGGGGGCTAGGGGGTCAGCCCCAGCATTTT
CASSPRGLGGQPQHF
>TRBV12-3/TRBV12-4|TRBJ1-1|TRBD1|few
TGTGCCAGCAGTTTACAAGGGGGCGAAGGCACTGAAGCTTTCTTT
CASSLQGGEGTEAFF
>TRBV29-1|TRBJ1-1|.|many
TGCAGCGTTGAACCCCCCGCGAGGAACACTGAAGCTTTCTTT
CSVEPPARNTEAFF
>TRBV10-3|TRBJ1-1|.|.
TGTGCCATCGGGGCGGTGAACACTGAAGCTTTCTTT
CAIGAVNTEAFF
>TRBV3-1|TRBJ2-1|.|.
TGTGCCAGCAGTTCGCTAGCAGGAGGCTATGAGCAGTTCTTC
CASSSLAGGYEQFF
>TRBV12-3/TRBV12-4|TRBJ1-2|.|few
TGTGCCAGCAGCTTGGGGGTTCCCTATGGCTACACCTTC
CASSLGVPYGYTF
>TRBV15|TRBJ2-1|TRBD2|many
TGTGCCACCAGCAGAGCCTCGGGACTAGCGGAGTACAATGAGCAGTTCTTC
CATSRASGLAEYNEQFF
>TRBV28|TRBJ2-7|TRBD1|few
TGTGCCAGCAGTGCACAGGGGGCGTTGAGCGCCTCCTACGAGCAGTACTTC
CASSAQGALSASYEQYF
>TRBV27|TRBJ2-1|.|many
TGTGCCAGCAGTCCGCCGCGGCCCAATGAGCAGTTCTTC
CASSPPRPNEQFF
>TRBV2|TRBJ1-5|.|many
TGTGCCAGCAGTGAAGCGGTCATCACCCAGCATTTT
CASSEAVITQHF
>TRBV12-3/TRBV12-4|TRBJ1-2|TRBD1|few
TGTGCCAGCACCCCGGGACAGGGATACTATGGCTACACCTTC
CASTPGQGYYGYTF
>TRBV3-1|TRBJ1-5|.|many
TGTGCCAGCAGCCGCCGGACGGACGGGCAGCCCCAGCATTTT
CASSRRTDGQPQHF
>TRBV7-8|TRBJ2-7|.|many
TGTGCCAGCAGCCCGGGACTTATTTCCCTCACCGAGCAGTACTTC
CASSPGLISLTEQYF
>TRBV6-4|TRBJ2-3|.|.
TGTGCCAGCAGCGAGGACGCCGCTTATAGCACAGATACGCAGTATTTT
CASSEDAAYSTDTQYF
>TRBV4-2|TRBJ1-2|TRBD1|few
TGTGCCAGCAGCCAGCCGGGACAGGGGGCCTGGGGCTACACCTTC
CASSQPGQGAWGYTF
>TRBV6-2/TRBV6-3|TRBJ2-5|TRBD2|few
TGTGCCAGCAGTTACCTCGCCGGGACTAGAGGAGAGACCCAGTACTTC
CASSYLAGTRGETQYF
>TRBV6-5|TRBJ1-1|.|many
TGTGCCAGCAGTTACCGGGGAGATGGAACTGAAGCTTTCTTT
CASSYRGDGTEAFF
>TRBV11-1|TRBJ1-5|.|many
TGTGCCACTACGGGAAGGAGTAATCAGCCCCAGCATTTT
CATTGRSNQPQHF
>TRBV3-1|TRBJ1-1|.|many
TGTGCCAGCAGCCAAAGAACGGGCGGCACTGAAGCTTTCTTT
CASSQRTGGTEAFF
>TRBV12-3/TRBV12-4|TRBJ2-1|.|many
TGTGCCAGCACCAAACCTGGGACGGATTACAATGAGCAGTTCTTC
CASTKPGTDYNEQFF
>TRBV25-1|TRBJ1-2|.|.
TGTGCCAGCCAAAATGGTGGGCGCCTCTATGGCTACACCTTC
CASQNGGRLYGYTF
>TRBV5-1|TRBJ2-3|.|many
TGCGCCAGCGCCCGCACTGGGGATACGGCAGATACGCAGTATTTT
CASARTGDTADTQYF
>TRBV12-5|TRBJ1-5|.|many
TGTGCTAGTGGTTTACGGGGTCAGCCCCAGCATTTT
CASGLRGQPQHF
>TRBV27|TRBJ1-4|.|few
TGTGCCAGCAGGAGACTTACTGGGCCTAATGAAAAACTGTTTTTT
CASRRLTGPNEKLFF
>TRBV3-1|TRBJ2-1|.|many
TGTGCCAGCAGCTCAAAGGGCTCCTACAATGAGCAGTTCTTC
CASSSKGSYNEQFF
>TRBV28|TRBJ2-1|TRBD2|many
TGTGCCAGCAGTCCGGGGGGGGATAGGAATGAGCAGTTCTTC
CASSPGGDRNEQFF
>TRBV6-1|TRBJ1-5|.|many
TGTGCCAGCAGTGTAAGTGCTAATAGCAATCAGCCCCAGCATTTT
CASSVSANSNQPQHF
>TRBV2|TRBJ2-2|TRBD2|many
TGTGCCAGCAGTGAAGAGGGACTAGCGGGCGTCTGGACCGGGGAGCTGTTTTTT
CASSEEGLAGVWTGELFF
>TRBV6-5|TRBJ1-1|.|many
TGTGCCAGCAGTTCCCCGAGCACTGAAGCTTTCTTT
CASSSPSTEAFF
>TRBV5-1|TRBJ2-7|TRBD2|many
TGCGCCAGCAGCTTGTCCAGCGGGGGGCCGGTCGAGCAGTACTTC
CASSLSSGGPVEQYF
>TRBV18|TRBJ1-1|TRBD1|many
TGTGCCAGCTCACCACTTAGACAGGGTCCAGGATCTCCCCGAGCTTTCTTT
CASSPLRQGPGSPRAFF
>TRBV7-8|TRBJ2-3|.|many
TGTGCCGCCAAAGGAGGCCCGGGAGATACGCAGTATTTT
CAAKGGPGDTQYF
>TRBV5-1|TRBJ1-3|.|many
TGCGCCAGCAGGGACGGGAACTCTGGAAACACCATATATTTT
CASRDGNSGNTIYF
>TRBV7-2|TRBJ1-5|TRBD1|many
TGTGCCAGCAGTCGGACAGGGGCTCAGCCCCAGCATTTT
CASSRTGAQPQHF
>TRBV6-1|TRBJ2-7|.|many
TGTGCCAGCAGCCTTACGGTCGGCGCCTACGAGCAGTACTTC
CASSLTVGAYEQYF
>TRBV18|TRBJ1-1|.|many
TGTGCCAGCTCACCAATCCAGGGCACTGAAGCTTTCTTT
CASSPIQGTEAFF
>TRBV5-1|TRBJ2-1|.|.
TGCGCCAGCAGACCTTACTCCTACAATGAGCAGTTCTTC
CASRPYSYNEQFF
>TRBV5-1|TRBJ2-1|TRBD2|.
TGCGCCAGCAGCTTGGAACTAGCGGGGGCGGATGAGCAGTTCTTC
CASSLELAGADEQFF
>TRBV18|TRBJ2-3|.|few
TGTGCCAGCTCACCGTCGGGTGCAGATACGCAGTATTTT
CASSPSGADTQYF